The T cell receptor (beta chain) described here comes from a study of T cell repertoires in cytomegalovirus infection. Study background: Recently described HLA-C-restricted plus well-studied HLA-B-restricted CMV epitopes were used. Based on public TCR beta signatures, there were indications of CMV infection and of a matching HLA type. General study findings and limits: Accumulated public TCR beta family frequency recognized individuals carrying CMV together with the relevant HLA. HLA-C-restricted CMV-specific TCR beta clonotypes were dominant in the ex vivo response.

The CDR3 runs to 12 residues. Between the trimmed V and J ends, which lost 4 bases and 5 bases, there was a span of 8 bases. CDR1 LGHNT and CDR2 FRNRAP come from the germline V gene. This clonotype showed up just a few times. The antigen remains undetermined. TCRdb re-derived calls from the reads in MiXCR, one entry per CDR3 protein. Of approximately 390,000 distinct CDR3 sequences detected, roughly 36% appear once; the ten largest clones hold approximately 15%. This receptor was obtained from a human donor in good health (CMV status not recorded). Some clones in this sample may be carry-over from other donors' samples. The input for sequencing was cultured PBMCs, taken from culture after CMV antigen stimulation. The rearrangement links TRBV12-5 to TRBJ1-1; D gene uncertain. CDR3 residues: CASGWGRTEAFF. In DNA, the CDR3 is TGTGCTAGTGGTTGGGGTAGAACTGAAGCTTTCTTT.